A selection of T cell receptor beta chains follows, all from one sample in a study of blood T cell repertoires in COVID-19. The assay was immunoSEQ multiplex PCR, and TCRdb's table has in-frame clones only and misses some. This table has fewer than 150,000 clones, around 83% appearing once. Sequenced: peripheral blood. The receptors shown here come from a woman between 45 and 65 years old with acute or convalescent COVID-19. The CDR3 runs from the conserved cysteine through the conserved F or W. Fields, in order: clone size, V gene, J gene, CDR3 length, CDR3 protein. Rows give clone size only sometimes, using once, few, many, or a class for an expanded clone.

NA	TRBV3-1/TRBV3-2	TRBJ1-2	14	CASSQDRGRGGYTF
NA	TRBV28	TRBJ2-5	16	CASALRDWTGQETQYF
NA	TRBV5-6	TRBJ2-3	14	CASRHGQIADTQYF
NA	TRBV6-6	TRBJ2-1	16	CASSARTGAGYNEQFF
once	TRBV27	TRBJ1-5	19	CASSFAPGGSGGSNQPQHF
NA	TRBV5-4	TRBJ1-2	13	CASSLAGGYGYTF
NA	TRBV4-1	TRBJ1-1	17	CASSQVSSRARDTEAFF
NA	TRBV12-3/TRBV12-4	TRBJ1-1	13	CASNKQGSSEAFF
few	TRBV11-1	TRBJ1-2	13	CASSLPRGRGYTF
NA	TRBV5-5	TRBJ1-6	14	CASSSQANNSPLHF
few	TRBV3-1/TRBV3-2	TRBJ1-3	15	CASSQAAGLGNTIYF
NA	TRBV10-3	TRBJ2-2	15	CAIRPQGAKGGELFF
once	TRBV5-6	TRBJ2-6	16	CASSLRTGAGANVLTF
NA	TRBV5-1	TRBJ1-5	14	CASSPEQGNQPQHF
NA	TRBV10-3	TRBJ1-1	15	CAISSQGVGNTEAFF
NA	TRBV11-2	TRBJ2-1	15	CASSATSGGAHEQFF
NA	TRBV5-6	TRBJ1-5	15	CASSLRDRDSQPQHF
NA	TRBV19	TRBJ2-2	15	CASSRGGGGTGELFF
few	TRBV5-6	TRBJ2-7	16	CASSLSVTSAFYEQYF
NA	TRBV12-3/TRBV12-4	TRBJ1-2	12	CASTQEGYGYTF
once	TRBV9	TRBJ1-4	13	CASSYRVGEKLFF
NA	TRBV5-6	TRBJ1-1	15	CASSLSGGRNTEAFF
NA	TRBV5-1	TRBJ1-1	14	CASSLDGVGTEAFF
NA	TRBV2	TRBJ1-2	11	CASIRTMVYTF
NA	TRBV4-1	TRBJ1-1	15	CASSPRGREYTEAFF
few	TRBV24-1	TRBJ2-1	17	CATSDQRQGGPYNEQFF
NA	TRBV20-1	TRBJ1-2	11	CSARPGQYIAF
NA	TRBV3-1/TRBV3-2	TRBJ1-2	17	CASSQRTGFGLLYGYTF
NA	TRBV7-9	TRBJ1-2	17	CASSRLGTGGSNYGYTF
medium-sized	TRBV2	TRBJ1-2	14	CASSPGQGSYGYTF
few	TRBV28	TRBJ2-7	14	CASSLDGSSYEQYF
NA	TRBV30	TRBJ1-6	11	CAWSLNSPLHF
few	TRBV4-2	TRBJ2-3	16	CASSQDLAGARNTQYF
NA	TRBV14	TRBJ1-6	19	CASSPGSGTGDYNNSPLHF
NA	TRBV2	TRBJ1-3	14	CASSAGTVGNTIYF
NA	TRBV6-6	TRBJ1-1	15	CASSYSRGGDTEAFF
NA	TRBV6-5	TRBJ1-5	14	CASRETGTNQPQHF
NA	TRBV9	TRBJ2-7	15	CASSVESGQGDEQYF
NA	TRBV27	TRBJ1-2	14	CASRSLGAPYGYTF
NA	TRBV19	TRBJ1-4	12	CASSIGVEKLFF
NA	TRBV28	TRBJ1-2	12	CASRVTGAGYTF
NA	TRBV6-1	TRBJ1-2	16	CASSDQGASSSYGYTF
NA	TRBV13	TRBJ1-3	14	CASSLDRAGNTIYF
NA	TRBV7-6	TRBJ2-3	12	CASSLTGDTQYF
NA	TRBV6-1	TRBJ2-7	13	CASRPQGGVEQYF
NA	TRBV7-2	TRBJ1-1	13	CASSQTRRDPTFF
NA	TRBV4-2	TRBJ2-2	13	CASSQEPAGELFF
NA	TRBV19	TRBJ1-5	13	CASSANSNQPQHF
NA	TRBV19	TRBJ2-3	16	CASSHVAGANTDTQYF
NA	TRBV7-9	TRBJ2-7	14	CASSPDRGVYEQYF
NA	TRBV5-1	TRBJ2-3	15	CASSLGAGASDTQYF
NA	TRBV4-2	TRBJ1-4	16	CASSQRDTANSEKLFF
NA	TRBV28	TRBJ1-4	16	CASSSPAAGEHEKLFF
NA	TRBV30	TRBJ1-4	15	CAWGSLRTGVEKLFF
NA	TRBV15	TRBJ2-1	14	CATIEDRGSNEQFF
few	TRBV7-2	TRBJ1-4	16	CASSLRRDRGSEKLFF
few	TRBV27	TRBJ2-1	16	CASSLYGDRPYNEQFF
NA	TRBV4-1	TRBJ1-5	18	CASSQVPNQGSSNQPQHF